These 29 T cell receptor beta chains originate from one sample sequenced in a study of technical replicates of blood from a few donors. TCRdb keeps only in-frame clones here, not all; method: immunoSEQ multiplex PCR. The table has fewer than 90,000 clones, roughly 93% seen once. The sample consisted of T cells isolated from PBMCs. The source of these receptors is a human donor in good health.

The genes are TRBV6-1 and TRBJ2-2; 9 nucleotides align to TRBD1. This CDR3 contains 15 residues. J gave up 1 base and V 5 bases, and 2 bases lay outside the gene matches. The germline gives CDR1 MNHNS, CDR2 SASEGT. CDR3 region: CASSTDRGNTGELFF. For the CDR3, the DNA is TGTGCCAGCAGTACGGACAGGGGGAACACCGGGGAGCTGTTTTTT.

This clone came up once. V gene TRBV5-1 combines with J gene TRBJ2-7; tentative D call: TRBD2 (5 bases). CDR1 is SGHRS, CDR2 YFSETQ, per germline. This CDR3 has 14 residues. Trimming took off 4 bases at V and 1 base at J, with 12 bases between the two ends. CDR3 bases: TGCGCCAGCAGCGACACCGGCGGGTCCTACGAGCAGTACTTC. It is translated as CASSDTGGSYEQYF.

The J gene is TRBJ1-1, the V gene TRBV4-1; D may be TRBD1 (5 bases). CDR1 and CDR2 (germline): MGHRA, YSYEKL. Trimming stripped 2 bases from V and 9 bases from J, with 13 bases between. The CDR3 runs to 13 residues. The CDR3 loop is CASSQMEGRQAFF. The CDR3 DNA sequence: TGCGCCAGCAGCCAAATGGAGGGACGGCAAGCTTTCTTT.

This clone was picked up one time. This chain's CDR3 is CASSIDVGGAHNSPLHF. The CDR3 coding sequence is TGTGCCAGTAGTATAGATGTTGGGGGGGCGCATAATTCACCCCTCCACTTT. This chain uses TRBV19 with TRBJ1-6, with a tentative D call TRBD1 (6 bases). The length of the CDR3 is 17 residues. Looked up from germline, CDR1 is LNHDA and CDR2 is SQIVND (reference sequence). The ends were cut back, 0 bases at V and 5 bases at J, with 14 bases in the middle.

This chain joins TRBV6-1 and TRBJ1-3; no reliable D call. V gave up 2 bases and J gave up 0 bases, with 23 bases separating them. Germline-derived CDR1 and CDR2 are MNHNS and SASEGT. The length of the CDR3 is 20 residues. The CDR3 DNA is TGTGCCAGCAGTGAATTAATCGGTCGGTTTCGCTACCACTCTGGAAACACCATATATTTT. It codes for CASSELIGRFRYHSGNTIYF.

This clone has a single count. CDR3 amino acids: CASREGRGHPTDTQYF. In DNA, the CDR3 is TGTGCCAGTAGGGAGGGGAGGGGCCACCCCACAGATACGCAGTATTTT. The J gene is TRBJ2-3, the V gene TRBV19; TRBD2 aligns across 7 bases. CDR3 length equals 16 residues. Per the germline V gene, CDR1 is LNHDA and CDR2 is SQIVND (reference sequence). Trimming removed 6 bases from V and 2 bases from J; junction bases left unmatched: 11.

V usage is TRBV6-1 and J usage is TRBJ1-4; D may be TRBD1 (5 bases). The CDR3 has 17 residues. V was cut by 4 bases and J by 8 bases, with 23 bases left in between. From germline, CDR1 is MNHNS and CDR2 SASEGT. CDR3 in DNA: TGTGCCAGCAGTGGTCTTGTGGGCGGGGCCTCAGGAGAAAAACTGTTTTTT. It translates to CASSGLVGGASGEKLFF.

The V call is TRBV7-9, the J call TRBJ2-1, with 10 bases aligning to TRBD1. The CDR3 loop spans 15 amino acids. The V gene's germline CDR1 is SEHNR and CDR2 FQNEAQ (reference sequence). Germline trimming cut 4 bases from V and 9 bases from J; bases unmatched to any gene: 9. CDR3 bases: TGTGCCAGCAGCTCGTCTAGTAGGACAGGGGGTGAGCAGTTCTTC. Its translation: CASSSSSRTGGEQFF.

This sequence joins TRBV6-1 and TRBJ2-1; 8 bases agree with TRBD2. With V trimmed by 5 bases and J by 4 bases, 7 bases remained unmatched. The CDR3 contains 15 residues. Germline V lookup: CDR1 MNHNS, CDR2 SASEGT. CDR3 nucleotide sequence: TGTGCCAGCAGTACCAGCGGGGGAGTTTACAATGAGCAGTTCTTC. The encoded protein is CASSTSGGVYNEQFF.

This clone was detected only once. V and J are TRBV18 and TRBJ2-4; perhaps TRBD2 as D (6 bases). The CDR3 runs 19 residues. V shed 1 base and J shed 2 bases, with 21 bases lying between them. Germline CDR1 reads KGHSH; CDR2 reads LQKENI. The CDR3 loop reads CASSPRSGRDVPTKNIQYF. The CDR3 DNA reads as TGTGCCAGCTCACCACGCTCGGGGCGGGACGTCCCTACCAAAAACATTCAGTACTTC. Together with reference TRBV18 and TRBJ2-4, the CDR3 gives the full variable domain: NAGVMQNPRHLVRRRGQEARLRCSPMKGHSHVYWYRQLPEEGLKFMVYLQKENIIDESGMPKERFSAEFPKEGPSILRIQQVVRGDSAAYFCASSPRSGRDVPTKNIQYFGAGTRLSVL.

This chain connects TRBV5-8 to TRBJ1-5, with 12 bases aligning to TRBD1. The CDR3 has 15 residues. Per the germline V gene, CDR1 is SGHTS and CDR2 is YDEGEE. The V and J ends lost 5 bases and 7 bases, in that order; junction bases with no gene match: 7. CDR3 DNA: TGTGCCAGCAGAGGACGGGGGACAGGGGGCCAGCCCCAGCATTTT. As protein: CASRGRGTGGQPQHF.

The V call is TRBV6-1, the J call TRBJ2-7; 11 bases are shared with TRBD1. The CDR3 is made up of 14 amino acids. The germline CDR1 and CDR2 sequences are MNHNS and SASEGT. V lost 4 bases to trimming and J lost 6 bases; unmatched junction nucleotides: 5. CDR3 sequence reads: CASSAWTGGGEQYF. CDR3 DNA sequence: TGTGCCAGCAGTGCATGGACAGGGGGCGGCGAGCAGTACTTC.

This chain links TRBV2 with TRBJ2-3; 15 bases agree with TRBD2. This CDR3 is 20 amino acids long. Germline CDR1 SNHLY, CDR2 FYNNEI. Trimming at V came to 5 bases and at J to 4 bases, leaving 16 bases not matched to a gene. DNA for the CDR3: TGTGCCAGCAGTTCTAAAGGACTAGCGGGGGGGCGAGTGCCGGCAGATACGCAGTATTTT. Amino acid sequence: CASSSKGLAGGRVPADTQYF.

V usage is TRBV27 and J usage is TRBJ2-5, with TRBD1 identical over 10 bases. The CDR3 totals 13 residues. V lost 4 bases to trimming and J lost 4 bases; unmatched junction nucleotides: 0. In germline, CDR1 is MNHEY, CDR2 SMNVEV (reference sequence). CDR3 coding DNA: TGTGCCAGCAGTTGGACAGGGGGAGAGACCCAGTACTTC. It codes for CASSWTGGETQYF.

The chain uses TRBV7-9 and TRBJ1-5; D is unclear. Germline CDR1 and CDR2: SEHNR and FQNEAQ (reference sequence). Trimming removed 4 bases at V and 2 bases at J, with 9 bases between. The CDR3 loop spans 14 amino acids. The CDR3 nucleotides are TGTGCCAGCAGCTCGACTGGTGGCAATCAGCCCCAGCATTTT. It is translated as CASSSTGGNQPQHF.

The chain is built from TRBV6-1 and TRBJ1-1; unclear D gene. This CDR3 is built from 13 residues. Trimming took 0 bases from V and 4 from J, leaving 6 bases between them. CDR1 is MNHNS and CDR2 is SASEGT in the germline V gene. CDR3 sequence (DNA): TGTGCCAGCAGTGAAGCCCTCTCCACTGAAGCTTTCTTT. As protein: CASSEALSTEAFF.

The rearrangement joins TRBV5-1 to TRBJ1-1; tentatively, D is TRBD1 (6 bases). Germline CDR1 is SGHRS and CDR2 is YFSETQ. V was clipped by 4 bases and J by 4 bases, with 11 bases between them. The CDR3 sequence is 13 residues long. CDR3 coding DNA: TGCGCCAGCAGCCCAGGGGTTGGCACTGAAGCTTTCTTT. Translating it yields CASSPGVGTEAFF.

The chain links TRBV6-5 to TRBJ2-4, with 7 bases fitting TRBD2. The CDR3 is made up of 12 amino acids. The ends lost 6 bases at V and 12 bases at J; junction bases unmatched: 8. In germline, CDR1 is MNHEY, CDR2 SVGAGI. The CDR3 loop reads CASRSGRGGQYF. CDR3 in DNA: TGTGCCAGCAGGAGTGGGAGGGGAGGTCAGTACTTC.

This clone has just one count. The genes are TRBV6-5 and TRBJ1-5; a weak D match, TRBD1 (5 bases). The CDR3 has 15 amino acids. The germline gives CDR1 MNHEY, CDR2 SVGAGI. V lost 5 bases and J 1 base, leaving 12 bases between the germline ends. CDR3 sequence reads: CASSIRQGSNQPQHF. CDR3 nucleotide sequence: TGTGCCAGCAGTATACGCCAGGGAAGCAATCAGCCCCAGCATTTT.

V gene TRBV7-8 combines with J gene TRBJ2-1, with 7 bases that match TRBD2. Trimming cost V 5 bases and J 6 bases; bases outside gene matches: 13. The germline V gene has CDR1 SGHVS and CDR2 FQNEAQ. The CDR3 runs to 16 residues. CDR3: CASSPLLAGAGNEQFF. In nucleotides, the CDR3 is TGTGCCAGCAGCCCTCTCTTGGCGGGAGCGGGCAATGAGCAGTTCTTC.

The chain combines TRBV10-2 with TRBJ2-7, with 8 bases lining up with TRBD1. This CDR3 comprises 15 residues. Germline CDR1 is WSHSY and CDR2 is SAAADI. Trimming took 2 bases from V and 1 from J; bases not matched to a gene: 4. The CDR3 nucleotides are TGCGCCAGCAGTGAGGACGACAGGGGTTCCTACGAGCAGTACTTC. Encoded protein: CASSEDDRGSYEQYF.

The chain carries TRBV2 and TRBJ1-1; D gene ambiguous. V was shortened by 5 bases and J by 4 bases, with 8 bases between the two germline ends. Germline V gene lookup returns CDR1 SNHLY and CDR2 FYNNEI. The CDR3 consists of 12 residues. This chain's CDR3 is CASSLSLTEAFF. Here the CDR3 DNA reads TGTGCCAGCAGTCTTTCCCTCACTGAAGCTTTCTTT.

This clone has a handful of counts. The chain uses TRBV2 and TRBJ1-5; 9 bases align to TRBD1. Trimming removed 6 bases from V and 0 bases from J; junction bases left unmatched: 6. Germline loops: CDR1 SNHLY, CDR2 FYNNEI. The CDR3 sequence is 16 residues long. CDR3 sequence (DNA): TGTGCCAGCAGCGGGACAGGGTTAAATAGCAATCAGCCCCAGCATTTT. Protein sequence: CASSGTGLNSNQPQHF.

The gene calls are TRBV19 and TRBJ2-3, with TRBD2 matching 7 bases. Germline CDR1 reads LNHDA; CDR2 reads SQIVND (reference sequence). The CDR3 is 12 residues long. With 3 bases clipped from V and 11 bases from J, the junction kept 5 bases outside the gene matches. The CDR3 is CASSILGLEQYF. For the CDR3, the DNA is TGTGCCAGTAGTATCCTCGGACTAGAGCAGTATTTT. Full variable domain (missing parts from reference TRBV19 and TRBJ2-3): DGGITQSPKYLFRKEGQNVTLSCEQNLNHDAMYWYRQDPGQGLRLIYYSQIVNDFQKGDIAEGYSVSREKKESFPLTVTSAQKNPTAFYLCASSILGLEQYFGPGTRLTVL.

The chain joins TRBV15 to TRBJ1-5; D is ambiguous. The CDR3 is made up of 16 amino acids. Germline-derived CDR1 and CDR2 are LNHNV and YYDKDF (reference sequence). V was shortened by 0 bases and J by 1 base, with 10 bases between the two germline ends. The CDR3 is CATSREVGKSNQPQHF. CDR3 DNA sequence: TGTGCCACCAGCAGAGAAGTCGGGAAAAGCAATCAGCCCCAGCATTTT.

The chain employs TRBV7-6 and TRBJ2-3; D possibly corresponds to TRBD1 (6 bases). Germline assignment: CDR1 SGHVS and CDR2 FNYEAQ. Trimming cost V 4 bases and J 7 bases, with 12 bases left between them. The CDR3 spans 13 residues. CDR3 nucleotides: TGTGCCAGCAGCTACACGGACAGTCATACGCAGTATTTT. Protein: CASSYTDSHTQYF.

DNA of the CDR3: TGTGCCAGCAGCTTAGGCCTAGCGGGAGATGATGAGCAGTTCTTC. It specifies CASSLGLAGDDEQFF. The chain couples TRBV13 to TRBJ2-1, with 10 positions matching TRBD2. The CDR3 is made up of 15 amino acids. The ends lost 0 bases at V and 8 bases at J; junction bases unmatched: 4. The germline CDR1 and CDR2 sequences are PRHDT and FYEKMQ (reference sequence).

The chain combines TRBV27 with TRBJ1-2, with 8 positions matching TRBD1. The CDR3 runs 18 residues. V trimming: 3 bases; J trimming: 6 bases; junction bases outside the gene matches: 18. Germline-derived CDR1 and CDR2 are MNHEY and SMNVEV (reference sequence). The DNA for the CDR3 is TGTGCCAGCAGTTTGTATCGGGGGGACAGGACCGGCGCGAATGGCTACACCTTC. Amino acids: CASSLYRGDRTGANGYTF.

V is TRBV11-2 and J is TRBJ1-4; 11 bases match TRBD1. With 6 bases clipped from V and 8 bases from J, the junction kept 5 bases outside the gene matches. The CDR3 sequence is 14 residues long. Per germline, CDR1 SGHAT and CDR2 FQNNGV. The CDR3 sequence: CASREGQGGEKLFF. The DNA of the CDR3 is TGTGCCAGCAGGGAGGGACAGGGGGGAGAAAAACTGTTTTTT.